This is a list of T cell receptor beta chains from one sample in a study of cytomegalovirus exposure and HLA in healthy donors. Data came from immunoSEQ multiplex PCR; TCRdb stores just in-frame clones and leaves some out. The sample contains approximately 67,000 clones, 80% to 90% of which appear only once. Sequenced material: PBMCs. The source of these receptors is a woman aged 25-40 years in good health and CMV-seropositive. CDR3s include the opening cysteine and the closing phenylalanine or tryptophan. D genes are given only for firm matches. The size of a clone is reported for some rows only, either as once, few or many, or as a class for expanded clones.

J: TRBJ2-1; V: TRBV28; size: NA; D: NA; CDR3: CASSSVGPSYNEQFF; DNA: TGTGCCAGCAGTTCGGTTGGGCCCTCCTACAATGAGCAGTTCTTC
J: TRBJ2-7; V: TRBV7-6; size: NA; D: TRBD2; CDR3: CASSSTSGAGLEQYF; DNA: TGTGCCAGCAGCTCGACTAGCGGAGCCGGGTTGGAGCAGTACTTC
J: TRBJ2-7; V: TRBV11-2; size: NA; D: NA; CDR3: CASSLGGMGIYEQYF; DNA: TGTGCCAGCAGCTTAGGCGGGATGGGGATCTACGAGCAGTACTTC
J: TRBJ2-5; V: TRBV6-5; size: NA; D: NA; CDR3: CASSMGHLIKETQYF; DNA: TGTGCCAGCAGCATGGGACACCTAATAAAAGAGACCCAGTACTTC
J: TRBJ2-1; V: TRBV27; size: NA; D: NA; CDR3: CASTPPGNEQFF; DNA: TGTGCCAGCACCCCCCCGGGAAATGAGCAGTTCTTC
J: TRBJ2-3; V: TRBV27; size: NA; D: TRBD2; CDR3: CASSFGGSGRTDTQYF; DNA: TGTGCCAGCAGTTTTGGTGGGAGCGGGAGAACAGATACGCAGTATTTT
J: TRBJ2-7; V: TRBV18; size: few; D: NA; CDR3: CASSLSGKDLEQYF; DNA: TGTGCCAGCTCACTATCAGGGAAAGATCTTGAGCAGTACTTC
J: TRBJ2-7; V: TRBV18; size: NA; D: TRBD1; CDR3: CASSPLMDRGHEQYF; DNA: TGTGCCAGCTCACCACTCATGGACAGGGGTCACGAGCAGTACTTC
J: TRBJ2-3; V: TRBV19; size: NA; D: TRBD2; CDR3: CASSIGLAGGPRVRDTQYF; DNA: TGTGCCAGTAGTATAGGACTAGCGGGAGGGCCCCGGGTTCGGGATACGCAGTATTTT
J: TRBJ2-7; V: TRBV2; size: NA; D: NA; CDR3: CASSEAIHGEVSYEQYF; DNA: TGTGCCAGCAGTGAAGCGATTCATGGGGAGGTGAGCTACGAGCAGTACTTC
J: TRBJ2-1; V: TRBV19; size: once; D: TRBD2; CDR3: CASSRTSGPYNEQFF; DNA: TGTGCCAGTAGCCGGACTAGCGGGCCTTACAATGAGCAGTTCTTC
J: TRBJ2-1; V: TRBV28; size: NA; D: TRBD2; CDR3: CASSVAGPSYNEQFF; DNA: TGTGCCAGCAGCGTAGCGGGGCCTTCCTACAATGAGCAGTTCTTC
J: TRBJ2-5; V: TRBV9; size: NA; D: TRBD2; CDR3: CASSVTSGGTQYF; DNA: TGTGCCAGCAGCGTCACTAGCGGAGGGACCCAGTACTTC
J: TRBJ1-2; V: TRBV5-5; size: NA; D: NA; CDR3: CASGEQGLGGYTF; DNA: TGTGCCAGCGGAGAACAGGGCTTGGGGGGCTACACCTTC
J: TRBJ2-1; V: TRBV5-8; size: NA; D: NA; CDR3: CASSTIRTALYNEQFF; DNA: TGTGCCAGCAGCACAATTAGGACAGCTCTCTACAATGAGCAGTTCTTC